The 15 T cell receptor beta chains reported below all come from one sample, sequenced in a study of control samples from healthy donors and cancer patients. Produced via immunoSEQ multiplex PCR; TCRdb's table is partial and in-frame only. The sample consists of some 79,000 clones, roughly 90% of them appearing once. The sample taken for sequencing was blood. These receptors originate from a woman between 50 and 59 years old in good health.

The rearrangement uses TRBV2 and TRBJ2-2; 10 positions agree with TRBD1. Germline CDR1 SNHLY, CDR2 FYNNEI. Losses at the gene ends were 6 bases for V and 7 bases for J; bases not matched to a gene: 8. The length of the CDR3 is 15 residues. Here the CDR3 reads CASSRDRGSNGELFF. CDR3 nucleotides: TGTGCCAGCAGCCGGGACAGGGGTAGTAACGGGGAGCTGTTTTTT.

The gene calls are TRBV30 and TRBJ2-7; perhaps TRBD1 as D (6 bases). The CDR3 spans 13 residues. The V gene lost 2 bases and the J gene lost 0 bases, with 8 bases spanning the gap. Per the germline V gene, CDR1 is GTSNPN and CDR2 is SVGIG (reference sequence). CDR3 loop: CAWSKDSSYEQYF. The CDR3 DNA reads as TGTGCCTGGAGTAAGGACAGCTCCTACGAGCAGTACTTC.

The table lists this clone with a count of one. As DNA, the CDR3 is TGTGCCAGCAGGCCCGGGACAGGTGGGTACAATGAGCAGTTCTTC. Translating it yields CASRPGTGGYNEQFF. The genes are TRBV27 and TRBJ2-1, with 8 bases that match TRBD1. The CDR3 consists of 15 residues. With 6 bases clipped from V and 4 bases from J, the junction kept 8 bases outside the gene matches. Germline V gene lookup returns CDR1 MNHEY and CDR2 SMNVEV (reference sequence).

The CDR3 loop is CASSLRSSRYNEQFF. Here the CDR3 DNA reads TGTGCCAGCAGCTTAAGGTCTAGCAGGTACAATGAGCAGTTCTTC. This sequence joins TRBV7-9 and TRBJ2-1; perhaps TRBD2 as D (5 bases). This CDR3 region has 15 residues. The germline V and J ends were trimmed by 2 bases and 4 bases, with 12 bases remaining between them. CDR1 and CDR2 (germline): SEHNR, FQNEAQ (reference sequence).

V is TRBV7-9 and J is TRBJ2-5; D call uncertain. The germline CDR1 and CDR2 sequences are SEHNR and FQNEAQ (reference sequence). Between the trimmed V and J ends, which lost 1 base and 5 bases, there was a span of 11 bases. This CDR3 region has 14 residues. This CDR3 is CASSLVSGWETQYF. The CDR3 bases are TGTGCCAGCAGCTTAGTTTCCGGGTGGGAGACCCAGTACTTC.

This chain uses TRBV27 with TRBJ2-2; TRBD2 might be the D (5 bases). Trimming removed 4 bases at V and 3 bases at J, with 12 bases between. The CDR3 contains 15 residues. Germline V gives CDR1 MNHEY, CDR2 SMNVEV (reference sequence). The DNA for the CDR3 is TGTGCCAGCAGTTGGGCGAGCGGCTACACCGGGGAGCTGTTTTTT. It translates to CASSWASGYTGELFF.

DNA of the CDR3: TGTGCCAGTAACGGGCAGGGGGCTTCGTTAAAGACTGAAGCTTTCTTT. It is translated as CASNGQGASLKTEAFF. The genes are TRBV19 and TRBJ1-1; the match to TRBD1 covers 8 bases. The CDR3 covers 16 residues. The ends lost 7 bases at V and 5 bases at J; junction bases unmatched: 15. Germline lookup yields CDR1 LNHDA and CDR2 SQIVND (reference sequence). The full variable domain, completed using reference TRBV19 and TRBJ1-1, is DGGITQSPKYLFRKEGQNVTLSCEQNLNHDAMYWYRQDPGQGLRLIYYSQIVNDFQKGDIAEGYSVSREKKESFPLTVTSAQKNPTAFYLCASNGQGASLKTEAFFGQGTRLTVV.

The chain employs TRBV12-3 or TRBV12-4 and TRBJ2-7; 7 nucleotides match TRBD1. With V trimmed by 6 bases and J by 3 bases, 5 bases remained unmatched. This CDR3 region has 13 residues. The CDR3 protein is CASSSGTDYEQYF. The CDR3 coding sequence is TGTGCCAGCAGCTCCGGGACAGACTACGAGCAGTACTTC.

This clone was seen a single time. CDR3 loop: CASSSTRYEQYF. CDR3 in DNA: TGTGCCAGCAGCAGTACCCGCTACGAGCAGTACTTC. The rearrangement uses TRBV6-5 and TRBJ2-7; D not resolved. The germline V and J ends were trimmed by 6 bases and 3 bases, with 9 bases remaining between them. The length of the CDR3 is 12 residues. CDR1 and CDR2 (germline): MNHEY, SVGAGI.

This clone showed up just once. The CDR3 is CASRRETGRTGELFF. DNA for the CDR3: TGTGCCAGCAGGAGGGAGACAGGGAGGACCGGGGAGCTGTTTTTT. The chain uses TRBV2 and TRBJ2-2; D perhaps matches TRBD1 (7 bases). The CDR3 is 15 amino acids. V was trimmed by 6 bases and J by 5 bases, leaving 16 bases between them. CDR1 and CDR2 from the germline V gene are SNHLY and FYNNEI.

Comments on this clone: The junction shows a germline mismatch at one end, possibly a read error. The chain joins TRBV20-1 to TRBJ2-7; D not certain. Germline V gene lookup returns CDR1 DFQATT and CDR2 SNEGSKA (reference sequence). CDR3 size: 11 residues. CDR3 DNA: TGCAGTGCTCGCAACCGAGATAGGGCCCCCTTC. This sequence encodes CSARNRDRAPF.

This rearrangement joins TRBV19 to TRBJ1-4; D is possibly TRBD1 (6 bases). The CDR3 totals 14 residues. Per the germline V gene, CDR1 is LNHDA and CDR2 is SQIVND (reference sequence). Trimming removed 6 bases at V and 8 bases at J, with 16 bases between. This chain's CDR3 is CASSTNRAGEKLFF. CDR3 nucleotides: TGTGCCAGTAGCACAAACAGGGCAGGGGAAAAACTGTTTTTT.

This chain uses TRBV10-3 with TRBJ1-4; D perhaps matches TRBD1 (5 bases). Germline V gives CDR1 ENHRY, CDR2 SYGVKD. The V end lost 10 bases, the J end lost 3 bases, and 12 bases lay between the germline ends. There are 13 residues in the CDR3. DNA for the CDR3: TGTGCCACGGCTACAGGCCCTAATGAAAAACTGTTTTTT. It codes for CATATGPNEKLFF.

The V and J genes are TRBV10-3 and TRBJ2-1, with a weak D call TRBD2 (6 bases). V lost 6 bases, J lost 0 bases, and 27 bases lay in between. The CDR3 is 20 amino acids. Looked up from germline, CDR1 is ENHRY and CDR2 is SYGVKD. The CDR3 nucleotides read TGTGCCATCAGGCCTGACTCTTTGGAGGGCCCCGCCAGCTCCTACAATGAGCAGTTCTTC. This codes for CAIRPDSLEGPASSYNEQFF.

This chain connects TRBV27 to TRBJ2-3, with D hard to call. CDR3 length equals 12 residues. The V gene's germline CDR1 is MNHEY and CDR2 SMNVEV (reference sequence). V was shortened by 2 bases and J by 8 bases, with 8 bases between the two germline ends. The CDR3 protein is CASSLPPGTQYF. The DNA for the CDR3 is TGTGCCAGCAGTTTACCACCTGGTACGCAGTATTTT.